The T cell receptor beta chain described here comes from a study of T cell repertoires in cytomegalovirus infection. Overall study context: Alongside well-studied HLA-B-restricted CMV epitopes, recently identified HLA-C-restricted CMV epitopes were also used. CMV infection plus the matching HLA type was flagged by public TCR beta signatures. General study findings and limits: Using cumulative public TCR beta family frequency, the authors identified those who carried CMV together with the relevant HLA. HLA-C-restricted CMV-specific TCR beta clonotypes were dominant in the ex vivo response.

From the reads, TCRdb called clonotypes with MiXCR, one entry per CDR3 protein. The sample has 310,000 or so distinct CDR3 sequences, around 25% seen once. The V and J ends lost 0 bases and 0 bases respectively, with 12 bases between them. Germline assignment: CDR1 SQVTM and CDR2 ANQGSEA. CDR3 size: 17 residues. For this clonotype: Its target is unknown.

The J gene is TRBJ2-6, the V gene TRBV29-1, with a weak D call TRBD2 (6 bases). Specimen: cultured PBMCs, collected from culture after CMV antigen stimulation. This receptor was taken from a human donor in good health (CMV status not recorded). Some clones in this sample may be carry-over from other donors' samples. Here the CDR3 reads CSVEDRAGGSGANVLTF. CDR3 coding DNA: TGCAGCGTTGAAGACCGAGCGGGCGGCTCTGGGGCCAACGTCCTGACTTTC.